The rows below give T cell receptor beta chains drawn from one sample of a study of tumor-infiltrating lymphocytes in primary liver carcinoma. TCRdb re-analysed the multiplex PCR reads in MiXCR, keeping a single row per CDR3 protein. The sample holds roughly 80,000 distinct CDR3 sequences; 69% are singletons and the top ten take roughly 28%. Sequences were obtained from tumor-adjacent normal liver tissue. The source is a middle-aged man with primary liver carcinoma and hepatitis B virus infection. Each CDR3 is given with its conserved first and last residue. The D gene is left open where the match is weak. The size entry is marked missing in some rows and otherwise reads once, few, many or a size class.

j_gene	abundance	v_gene	d_gene	CDR3nt	CDR3aa
TRBJ2-7	-	TRBV2	-	TGTGCCAGCAGTCTCCACCCGACTAGAGGCTTCTACGAGCAGTACTTC	CASSLHPTRGFYEQYF
TRBJ1-5	many	TRBV20-1	TRBD1	TGCAGTGTACGGACAGGGTCTGTTCAGCCCCAGCATTTT	CSVRTGSVQPQHF
TRBJ2-5	-	TRBV5-5	-	TGTACCAGTAGCTGGGTAGAGACCCAGTACTTC	CTSSWVETQYF
TRBJ2-1	-	TRBV11-2	-	TGTGCCAGCAGCTTAGATGGGCAATTCTGCGGGACCCTTTACAATGAGCAGTTTTTC	CASSLDGQFCGTLYNEQFF
TRBJ2-1	-	TRBV4-1	TRBD2	TGCGCCAGAAGCCGAACATTAGCGGGACCCCCTCCCTACGATGAGCAGTTCTTC	CARSRTLAGPPPYDEQFF
TRBJ2-5	few	TRBV18	-	TGTGTCAGCTCGCCGGACGGAGAAGGACCAGCGGGGACCCAGTACTTC	CVSSPDGEGPAGTQYF
TRBJ2-7	-	TRBV5-5	-	TGTGCCAACAGGCGGGGCGCGGTTGACTCCTACGAGCAGTACTTC	CANRRGAVDSYEQYF
TRBJ2-1	-	TRBV11-3	-	TGTGCCAGCAGCCTAGGCGTCTCGAACAATGAGCGGTTCTTC	CASSLGVSNNERFF
TRBJ2-2	-	TRBV4-1	-	TGCTCCAGCAGCCAAGATAGGGGGCGGGAACTGTTTTTC	CSSSQDRGRELFF
TRBJ2-7	-	TRBV6-1	TRBD2	TGTGCCACCAGTGAAGTGACTAGCGGGAGTGGCGAGCAGTACTTC	CATSEVTSGSGEQYF
TRBJ2-7	once	TRBV28	TRBD1	TGTGCCAGCAGTTTTCCCGGGACAGGGATGAACGAGCAGTACTTC	CASSFPGTGMNEQYF
TRBJ1-4	-	TRBV4-2	-	TGTGCCAGCAGTCAAGGTCTGGGGGGCGAAAAACTGTTTTTT	CASSQGLGGEKLFF
TRBJ1-2	many	TRBV29-1	-	TGCAGCGTTGAAGATTTCGAAAGGGTTGTTGGTTCTGGCTACACCTTC	CSVEDFERVVGSGYTF
TRBJ2-1	-	TRBV7-9	TRBD2	TGTGCCAGCAGCTCCACAACTAGCGGGGGTTTCTATGAGCAGTTCTTC	CASSSTTSGGFYEQFF
TRBJ2-2	-	TRBV4-3	TRBD2	TGCGCCAGCACCCAATATCTATTCGTCGGTCTAGCGGGAGACACCGGGGAACTGTTTTTT	CASTQYLFVGLAGDTGELFF
TRBJ2-1	-	TRBV11-2	TRBD2	TGCGCCAGCAACCCAGCTAGCGGAGCCGGCCTGAGCTCCTACAATGAGCAATTCTTC	CASNPASGAGLSSYNEQFF
TRBJ2-7	-	TRBV7-9	-	TGTTCCAGCAGCCTGAGGTATGGGAGCTCCTACGAGCAGTACTTC	CSSSLRYGSSYEQYF
TRBJ2-4	-	TRBV6-1	TRBD1	TGTGCCAGCAGTGCACAGGGGACGCAAAACATTCAGTACTTC	CASSAQGTQNIQYF
TRBJ2-3	-	TRBV6-1	TRBD2	TGTGCCAGCATCTTGAATGAACTAGCGGGCCTCACCTTAGAAAATACACAGTATTTT	CASILNELAGLTLENTQYF
TRBJ2-3	-	TRBV6-6	TRBD2	TGTGCCAACAGTTACTCAGCGGGAGCCAGAGATACGCAGTATTTT	CANSYSAGARDTQYF
TRBJ2-1	-	TRBV7-9	-	TGTGCCAGCAACTTACTTCCAGAGTACCCCACTGAGCAGTTCTTC	CASNLLPEYPTEQFF
TRBJ2-2	many	TRBV7-8	TRBD2	TGTGCCAGCAGCTTTGCGGGAGTCTTGAACACCGGGGAGCTGTTTTTT	CASSFAGVLNTGELFF
TRBJ2-1	-	TRBV4-1	-	TGCGCCAGCAGCCAAGGACTCGTGCGGAACCGGTATAATGAGCAGTTCTTC	CASSQGLVRNRYNEQFF
TRBJ1-1	-	TRBV6-1	TRBD1	TGCGCCAGCAGTCCGGACAGGGTACTGGGTGAAGCTTTCTTT	CASSPDRVLGEAFF
TRBJ2-1	-	TRBV7-9	-	TGTGCCAGCAGCATGTACAGAGGGCATAGGAATGAGCCGTTCTTC	CASSMYRGHRNEPFF
TRBJ2-1	-	TRBV5-1	TRBD2	TGCGCCAGCAGCTGGGGACTATCGGGAGGGTACAAAGGGAAGCAGTTCTTC	CASSWGLSGGYKGKQFF
TRBJ2-1	-	TRBV5-1	-	TGCGGCAGCACCCACGGGCTAGTGGGCATCTACAATGAGCAGTTCTTC	CGSTHGLVGIYNEQFF
TRBJ2-5	-	TRBV11-2	-	TGTGCCAGCAGCTTAACAGCAGGGGACTCGGGGGAGACCCAGTACTTC	CASSLTAGDSGETQYF
TRBJ1-1	few	TRBV29-1	TRBD1	TGCAGCGCCATCGGACAGGGGACTGGAGCTTTCTTT	CSAIGQGTGAFF
TRBJ2-2	-	TRBV6-5	TRBD2	TGTGCCAGCAGTGTAAGGACTAGCGGGGGGAACACCGGGGAGCCATTTTTT	CASSVRTSGGNTGEPFF
TRBJ2-5	once	TRBV4-2	-	TGTGCTAACAGCCCAGGAGGGGTATCGGAGACCCAGTACTTC	CANSPGGVSETQYF
TRBJ2-3	-	TRBV5-4	TRBD2	TGTGCCAGCAGCGGTCTAGCGGGAGGGCGCCCAGGTACGCAGTACTTT	CASSGLAGGRPGTQYF
TRBJ2-7	-	TRBV11-2	-	TGTCCCGGCAGTCTTGCAGGGGTTGGCGAGCAGTACTTC	CPGSLAGVGEQYF
TRBJ2-1	large	TRBV11-2	-	TGTGCCAGCAGCTTTGACGCTAGCTATGAGCAGTTCTTC	CASSFDASYEQFF
TRBJ1-1	-	TRBV4-1	-	TGCACCAGCAGAGGGCTGGGGAGTGAAGCTTTCTTT	CTSRGLGSEAFF
TRBJ2-2	-	TRBV10-3	TRBD1	TGTGGTATCATGGGGACAGAAGGTGGGAACACCGGGGAGCTGTTTTTC	CGIMGTEGGNTGELFF
TRBJ2-5	-	TRBV29-1	-	TGCAGCGTTGAGCAGTCGGAGGCAGAGACCCAATACTTC	CSVEQSEAETQYF
TRBJ2-1	many	TRBV7-9	TRBD2	TGTGCCAGCAGCCCCTCTAGCGGGAGGGCCAAGAATGAGCAGTTCTTC	CASSPSSGRAKNEQFF
TRBJ2-2	many	TRBV11-2	TRBD2	TGTGCCAGCAGCTTAGATAGCGGGAGGACGAACACCGGGGAGCTGTTTTTT	CASSLDSGRTNTGELFF
TRBJ2-1	-	TRBV7-8	-	TGTGCCAGTAGCTCTGACTTCGGCGGTTTCTACAATGAGCAGTTCTTC	CASSSDFGGFYNEQFF
TRBJ2-7	-	TRBV19	TRBD1	TGTGCCAGTAGACGAAGAGGACAGGGCGATCTCGAGCAGTACTTC	CASRRRGQGDLEQYF
TRBJ1-1	-	TRBV29-1	-	TGCAGCTACCGGGAGGGATCGTACAATGAAGCTTTCTTT	CSYREGSYNEAFF